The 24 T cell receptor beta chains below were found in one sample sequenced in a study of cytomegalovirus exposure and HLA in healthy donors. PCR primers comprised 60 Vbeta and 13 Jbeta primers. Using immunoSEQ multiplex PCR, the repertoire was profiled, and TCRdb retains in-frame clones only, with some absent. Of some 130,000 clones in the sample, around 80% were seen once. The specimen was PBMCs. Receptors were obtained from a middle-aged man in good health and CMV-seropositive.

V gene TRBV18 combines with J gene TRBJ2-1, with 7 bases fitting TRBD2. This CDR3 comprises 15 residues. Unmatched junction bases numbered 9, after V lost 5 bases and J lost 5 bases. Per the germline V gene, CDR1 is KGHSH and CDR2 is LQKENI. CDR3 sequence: CASSKSSSGNNEQFF. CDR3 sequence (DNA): TGTGCCAGCTCAAAATCGTCTAGCGGTAACAATGAGCAGTTCTTC.

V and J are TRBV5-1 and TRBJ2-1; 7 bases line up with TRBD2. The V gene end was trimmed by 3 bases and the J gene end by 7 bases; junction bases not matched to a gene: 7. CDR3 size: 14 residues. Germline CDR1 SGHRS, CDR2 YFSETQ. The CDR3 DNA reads TGCGCCAGCAGCTCCCGGACTAGTTATAATGAGCAGTTCTTC. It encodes CASSSRTSYNEQFF. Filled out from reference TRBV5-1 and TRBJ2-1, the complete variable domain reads KAGVTQTPRYLIKTRGQQVTLSCSPISGHRSVSWYQQTPGQGLQFLFEYFSETQRNKGNFPGRFSGRQFSNSRSEMNVSTLELGDSALYLCASSSRTSYNEQFFGPGTRLTVL.

CDR3 nucleotides: TGTGCCAGTAGTAAGTCGGGAGTCGGGTACGAGCAGTACTTC. Translated: CASSKSGVGYEQYF. The chain is built from TRBV19 and TRBJ2-7; D is perhaps TRBD2 (6 bases). This CDR3 is built from 14 residues. Per germline, CDR1 LNHDA and CDR2 SQIVND (reference sequence). V lost 4 bases to trimming and J lost 4 bases, with 14 bases between them.

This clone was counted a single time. The CDR3 spells CASSSYQTGGGNQPQHF. CDR3 DNA: TGTGCCAGCAGCTCATATCAAACAGGGGGCGGCAATCAGCCCCAGCATTTT. The chain links TRBV5-4 to TRBJ1-5; 9 bases map to TRBD1. Germline V gene lookup returns CDR1 SGHNT and CDR2 YYREEE (reference sequence). The CDR3 runs to 17 residues. V dropped 3 bases and J dropped 2; count of bases not matched to a gene: 9.

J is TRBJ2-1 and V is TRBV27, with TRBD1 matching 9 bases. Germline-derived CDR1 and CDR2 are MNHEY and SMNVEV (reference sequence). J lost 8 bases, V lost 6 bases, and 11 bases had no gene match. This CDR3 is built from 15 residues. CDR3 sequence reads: CASSRPGTGIYEQFF. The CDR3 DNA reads TGTGCCAGCAGCAGACCGGGGACAGGGATCTATGAGCAGTTCTTC.

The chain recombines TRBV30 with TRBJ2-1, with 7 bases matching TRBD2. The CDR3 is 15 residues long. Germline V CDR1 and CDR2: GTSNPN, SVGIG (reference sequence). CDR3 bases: TGTGCGGGGGGGACGGGACTCCCGGAGTACAATGAGCAGTTCTTC. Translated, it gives CAGGTGLPEYNEQFF.

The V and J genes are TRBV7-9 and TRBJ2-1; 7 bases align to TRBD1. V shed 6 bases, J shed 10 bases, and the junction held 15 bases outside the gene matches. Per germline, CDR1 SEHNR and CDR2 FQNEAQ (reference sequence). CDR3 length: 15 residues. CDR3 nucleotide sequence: TGTGCCAGCAGGCCCCGGGACAGCCCAGTAGAGGAGCAGTTCTTC. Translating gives CASRPRDSPVEEQFF.

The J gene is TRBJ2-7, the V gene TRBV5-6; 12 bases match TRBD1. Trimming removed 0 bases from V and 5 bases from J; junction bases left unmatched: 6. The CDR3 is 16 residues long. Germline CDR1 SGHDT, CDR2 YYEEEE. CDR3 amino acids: CASSLGGGQGANEQYF. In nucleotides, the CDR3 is TGTGCCAGCAGCTTGGGGGGGGGACAGGGGGCGAACGAGCAGTACTTC.

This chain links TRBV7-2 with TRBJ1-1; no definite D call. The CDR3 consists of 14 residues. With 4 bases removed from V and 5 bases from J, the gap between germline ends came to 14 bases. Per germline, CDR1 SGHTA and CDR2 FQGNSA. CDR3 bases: TGTGCCAGCAGCTCGGGTGGCGGGTGGACTGAAGCTTTCTTT. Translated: CASSSGGGWTEAFF.

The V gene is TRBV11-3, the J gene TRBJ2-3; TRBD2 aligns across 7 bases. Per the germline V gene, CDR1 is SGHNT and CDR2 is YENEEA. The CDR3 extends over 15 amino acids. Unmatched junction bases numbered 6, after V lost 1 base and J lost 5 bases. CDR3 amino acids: CASSLGRGREDTQYF. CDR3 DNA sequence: TGTGCCAGCAGCTTAGGCCGCGGGAGAGAAGATACGCAGTATTTT.

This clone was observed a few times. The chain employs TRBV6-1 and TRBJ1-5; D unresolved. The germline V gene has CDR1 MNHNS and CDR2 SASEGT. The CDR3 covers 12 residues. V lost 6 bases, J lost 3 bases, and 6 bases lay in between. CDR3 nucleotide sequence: TGTGCCAGCAGGGGAGTCAATCAGCCCCAGCATTTT. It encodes CASRGVNQPQHF.

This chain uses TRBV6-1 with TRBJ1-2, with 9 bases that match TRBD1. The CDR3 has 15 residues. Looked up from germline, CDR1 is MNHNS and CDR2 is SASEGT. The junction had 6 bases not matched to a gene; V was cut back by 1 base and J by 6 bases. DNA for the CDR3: TGTGCCAGCAGTGAAGTAGGGACAGGGATCGATGGCTACACCTTC. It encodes CASSEVGTGIDGYTF.

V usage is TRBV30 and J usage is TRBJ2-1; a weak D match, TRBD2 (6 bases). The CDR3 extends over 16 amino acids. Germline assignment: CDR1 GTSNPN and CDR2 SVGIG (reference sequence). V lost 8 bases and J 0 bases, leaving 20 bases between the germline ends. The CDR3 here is CAGATPGRDSYNEQFF. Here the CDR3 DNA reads TGTGCCGGGGCAACCCCAGGGCGGGACTCCTACAATGAGCAGTTCTTC.

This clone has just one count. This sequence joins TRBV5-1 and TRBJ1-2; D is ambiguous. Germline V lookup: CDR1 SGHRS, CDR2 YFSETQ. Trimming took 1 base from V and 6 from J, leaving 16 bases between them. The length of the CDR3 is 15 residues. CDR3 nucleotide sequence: TGCGCCAGCAGCTTGTCCGGGGAGCTCTGGAATGGCTACACCTTC. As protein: CASSLSGELWNGYTF.

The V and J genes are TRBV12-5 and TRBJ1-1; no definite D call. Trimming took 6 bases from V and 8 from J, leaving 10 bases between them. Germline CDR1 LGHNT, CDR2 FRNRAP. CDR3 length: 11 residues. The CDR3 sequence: CASGEDGEAFF. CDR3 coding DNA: TGTGCTAGTGGGGAGGACGGAGAAGCTTTCTTT.

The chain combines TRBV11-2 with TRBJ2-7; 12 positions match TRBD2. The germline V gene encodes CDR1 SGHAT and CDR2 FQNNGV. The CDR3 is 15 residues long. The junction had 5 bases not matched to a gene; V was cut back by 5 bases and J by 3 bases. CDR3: CASSTRTSGDYEQYF. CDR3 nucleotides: TGTGCCAGCAGCACCCGGACTAGCGGGGACTACGAGCAGTACTTC.

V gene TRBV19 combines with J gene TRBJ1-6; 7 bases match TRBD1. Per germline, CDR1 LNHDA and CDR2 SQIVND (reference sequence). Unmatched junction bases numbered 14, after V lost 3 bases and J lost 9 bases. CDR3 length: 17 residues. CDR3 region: CASSITLRTGGSSPLHF. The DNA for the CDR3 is TGTGCCAGTAGTATTACCTTAAGGACAGGTGGAAGTTCACCCCTCCACTTT. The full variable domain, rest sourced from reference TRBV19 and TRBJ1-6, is DGGITQSPKYLFRKEGQNVTLSCEQNLNHDAMYWYRQDPGQGLRLIYYSQIVNDFQKGDIAEGYSVSREKKESFPLTVTSAQKNPTAFYLCASSITLRTGGSSPLHFGNGTRLTVT.

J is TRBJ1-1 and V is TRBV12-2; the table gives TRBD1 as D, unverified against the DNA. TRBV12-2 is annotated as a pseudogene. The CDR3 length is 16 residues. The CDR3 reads CASRFGRGGVSTEAFF. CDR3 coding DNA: TGTGCAAGTCGCTTTGGCAGGGGCGGCGTTTCCACTGAAGCTTTCTTT.

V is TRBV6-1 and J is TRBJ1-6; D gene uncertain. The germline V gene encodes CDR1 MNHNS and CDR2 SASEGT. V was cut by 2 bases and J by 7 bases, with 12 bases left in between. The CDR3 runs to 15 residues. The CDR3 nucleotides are TGTGCCAGCAGTGAACATGATTCGGGGAATTCACCCCTCCACTTT. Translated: CASSEHDSGNSPLHF.

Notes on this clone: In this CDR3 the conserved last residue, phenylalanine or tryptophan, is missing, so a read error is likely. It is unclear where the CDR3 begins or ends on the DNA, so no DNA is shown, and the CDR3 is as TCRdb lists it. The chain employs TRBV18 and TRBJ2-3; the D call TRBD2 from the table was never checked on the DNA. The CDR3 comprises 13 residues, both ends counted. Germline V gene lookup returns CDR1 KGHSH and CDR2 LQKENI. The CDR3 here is CASSSSYSSEGSL.

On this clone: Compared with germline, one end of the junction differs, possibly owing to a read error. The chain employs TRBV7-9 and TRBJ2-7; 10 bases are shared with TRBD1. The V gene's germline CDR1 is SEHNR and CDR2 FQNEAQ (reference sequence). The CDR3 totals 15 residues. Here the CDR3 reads CSSSRGQGGIYEQYF. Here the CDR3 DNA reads TGTTCCAGCAGCCGAGGACAGGGGGGGATATACGAGCAGTACTTT.

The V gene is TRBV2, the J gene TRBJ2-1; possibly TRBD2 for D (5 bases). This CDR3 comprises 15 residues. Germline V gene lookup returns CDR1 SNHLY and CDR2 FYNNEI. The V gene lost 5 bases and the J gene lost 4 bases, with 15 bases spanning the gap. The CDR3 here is CASSLGLIRYNEQFF. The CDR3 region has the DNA TGTGCCAGCAGTCTAGGACTTATACGATACAATGAGCAGTTCTTC. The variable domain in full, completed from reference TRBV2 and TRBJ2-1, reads EPEVTQTPSHQVTQMGQEVILRCVPISNHLYFYWYRQILGQKVEFLVSFYNNEISEKSEIFDDQFSVERPDGSNFTLKIRSTKLEDSAMYFCASSLGLIRYNEQFFGPGTRLTVL.

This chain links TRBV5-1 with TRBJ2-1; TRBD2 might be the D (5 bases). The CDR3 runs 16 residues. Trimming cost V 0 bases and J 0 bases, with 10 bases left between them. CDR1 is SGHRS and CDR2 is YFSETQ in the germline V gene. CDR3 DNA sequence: TGCGCCAGCAGCTTGGTTCTAGCTCGCTCCTACAATGAGCAGTTCTTC. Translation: CASSLVLARSYNEQFF.

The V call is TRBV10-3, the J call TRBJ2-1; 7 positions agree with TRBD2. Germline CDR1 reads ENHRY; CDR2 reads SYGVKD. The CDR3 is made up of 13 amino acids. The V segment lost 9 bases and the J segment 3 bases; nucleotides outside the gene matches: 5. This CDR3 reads CAISSGNYNEQFF. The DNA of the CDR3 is TGTGCCATATCTAGCGGTAACTACAATGAGCAGTTCTTC.